This TCR beta chain was recorded in a study of blood T cell repertoires in COVID-19. Here immunoSEQ multiplex PCR was the method, and the copy in TCRdb shows in-frame clones only, minus some. The profile covers roughly 250,000 clones, with about 87% appearing a single time and roughly 1.6% taken by the ten largest. The germline V and J ends were trimmed by 3 bases and 2 bases, with 8 bases remaining between them. CDR1 and CDR2 (germline): KGHSH, LQKENI. CDR3 length: 13 amino acids. Material: PBMCs or T cells enriched from blood (not recorded which). The source is a woman aged 50 to 65 who had recovered from COVID-19. The chain has TRBV18 and TRBJ2-7; D is undetermined. The CDR3 is CASSPYDTYEQYF. CDR3 sequence (DNA): TGTGCCAGCTCACCTTATGACACCTACGAGCAGTACTTC. Together with reference TRBV18 and TRBJ2-7, the CDR3 gives the full variable domain: NAGVMQNPRHLVRRRGQEARLRCSPMKGHSHVYWYRQLPEEGLKFMVYLQKENIIDESGMPKERFSAEFPKEGPSILRIQQVVRGDSAAYFCASSPYDTYEQYFGPGTRLTVT.